These 18 T cell receptor beta chains were all obtained from the same sample, sequenced in a study of OX40 agonist ivuxolimab in advanced cancers. TCRdb's copy holds only in-frame clones and misses some; the assay was immunoSEQ multiplex PCR. This table holds more than 45,000 clones, over 75% found once. The sequenced sample was CD4+ or CD8+ T cells sorted from blood, obtained in a trial of the OX40 agonist ivuxolimab. The receptors were sampled from an adult with an advanced solid tumor such as melanoma, head and neck, liver or kidney cancer.

The V gene is TRBV18, the J gene TRBJ1-3; the D gene is possibly TRBD1 (5 bases). The CDR3 length is 16 residues. Germline CDR1 KGHSH, CDR2 LQKENI. Trimming cost V 0 bases and J 2 bases, with 11 bases left between them. The CDR3 nucleotides read TGTGCCAGCTCACCACCGGGAGGGGCGGCTGGAAACACCATATATTTT. Translating it yields CASSPPGGAAGNTIYF. Full variable domain (outside the CDR3, taken from reference TRBV18 and TRBJ1-3): NAGVMQNPRHLVRRRGQEARLRCSPMKGHSHVYWYRQLPEEGLKFMVYLQKENIIDESGMPKERFSAEFPKEGPSILRIQQVVRGDSAAYFCASSPPGGAAGNTIYFGEGSWLTVV.

This sequence joins TRBV7-9 and TRBJ2-4; D is undetermined. V lost 8 bases and J 6 bases, leaving 8 bases between the germline ends. The CDR3 runs to 11 residues. Germline V CDR1 and CDR2: SEHNR, FQNEAQ (reference sequence). The chain's CDR3 is CASSTINIQYF. CDR3 nucleotides: TGTGCCAGCTCCACTATAAACATTCAGTACTTC.

This clone showed up just once. The CDR3 is CASSPPSSGSVHEQYF. CDR3 DNA: TGTGCCAGCAGTCCTCCTTCTAGCGGGAGTGTCCACGAGCAGTACTTC. This chain connects TRBV6-9 to TRBJ2-7; 10 nucleotides align to TRBD2. V was clipped by 5 bases and J by 5 bases; unmatched bases: 12. Germline lookup yields CDR1 MNHGY and CDR2 SVAAGI. The CDR3 extends over 16 amino acids.

In this sample, this clone turned up once. The V call is TRBV5-6, the J call TRBJ1-1; perhaps TRBD1 as D (6 bases). Germline lookup yields CDR1 SGHDT and CDR2 YYEEEE. The germline V and J ends were trimmed by 3 bases and 4 bases, with 13 bases remaining between them. This CDR3 region has 14 residues. CDR3 DNA: TGTGCCAGCAGCTATACAGGGTTCGGCACTGAAGCTTTCTTT. Translation gives CASSYTGFGTEAFF.

This chain connects TRBV7-8 to TRBJ1-2; 8 bases line up with TRBD1. CDR3 size: 15 residues. Germline lookup yields CDR1 SGHVS and CDR2 FQNEAQ. V lost 1 base, J lost 2 bases, and 3 bases stayed unmatched. CDR3 sequence reads: CASSLVAGGNYGYTF. The CDR3 DNA follows: TGTGCCAGCAGCTTAGTGGCAGGGGGCAACTATGGCTACACCTTC.

The J gene is TRBJ2-1, the V gene TRBV28; D not resolved. V was pared by 9 bases and J by 0 bases, with 12 bases between. Germline CDR1 is MDHEN and CDR2 is SYDVKM. The CDR3 consists of 14 residues. CDR3 sequence: CASAFVGSYNEQFF. The CDR3 region has the DNA TGTGCCAGTGCGTTCGTAGGCTCCTACAATGAGCAGTTCTTC. Full variable domain (outside the CDR3, taken from reference TRBV28 and TRBJ2-1): DVKVTQSSRYLVKRTGEKVFLECVQDMDHENMFWYRQDPGLGLRLIYFSYDVKMKEKGDIPEGYSVSREKKERFSLILESASTNQTSMYLCASAFVGSYNEQFFGPGTRLTVL.

Only one count was recorded for this clone. The rearrangement joins TRBV25-1 to TRBJ2-5; D assignment may be TRBD1 or TRBD2 (6 bases each). Germline-derived CDR1 and CDR2 are MGHDK and SYGVNS. CDR3 length equals 15 residues. The germline V and J ends were trimmed by 3 bases and 2 bases, with 13 bases remaining between them. The CDR3 DNA reads as TGTGCCAGCAGTGACCGGGGGCCGAGGCAAGAGACCCAGTACTTC. Translation: CASSDRGPRQETQYF.

This clone appeared a single time. The chain recombines TRBV28 with TRBJ2-3; TRBD2 agrees at 9 bases. This CDR3 has 16 residues. The V and J ends lost 4 bases and 2 bases, in that order; junction bases with no gene match: 7. Looked up from germline, CDR1 is MDHEN and CDR2 is SYDVKM. CDR3 DNA sequence: TGTGCCAGCAGTTCACATAGCGGGAGAATCACAGATACGCAGTATTTT. Its translation is CASSSHSGRITDTQYF.

V usage is TRBV7-6 and J usage is TRBJ2-1; 8 nucleotides match TRBD2. The V gene end was trimmed by 9 bases and the J gene end by 4 bases; junction bases not matched to a gene: 8. The CDR3 sequence is 14 residues long. CDR1 is SGHVS and CDR2 is FNYEAQ in the germline V gene. The CDR3 protein is CARKTSGSYNEQFF. CDR3 nucleotides: TGTGCCAGGAAAACTAGCGGATCGTACAATGAGCAGTTCTTC.

The chain carries TRBV7-9 and TRBJ2-3; 11 bases fit TRBD2. CDR1 is SEHNR, CDR2 FQNEAQ, per germline (reference sequence). This CDR3 region has 16 residues. Losses at the gene ends were 5 bases for V and 6 bases for J; bases not matched to a gene: 10. CDR3 bases: TGTGCCAGCAGCCCTGGACTAGCGGGCGGACGGGATACGCAGTATTTT. Amino acid sequence: CASSPGLAGGRDTQYF. Supplemented by reference TRBV7-9 and TRBJ2-3, the full variable domain reads DTGVSQNPRHKITKRGQNVTFRCDPISEHNRLYWYRQTLGQGPEFLTYFQNEAQLEKSRLLSDRFSAERPKGSFSTLEIQRTEQGDSAMYLCASSPGLAGGRDTQYFGPGTRLTVL.

V and J are TRBV11-3 and TRBJ2-2; D is unclear. V was clipped by 2 bases and J by 7 bases, with 5 bases between them. CDR3 length equals 12 residues. Germline CDR1 reads SGHNT; CDR2 reads YENEEA. CDR3 coding DNA: TGTGCCAGCAGCTTACCTGTCGGGGAGCTGTTTTTT. Amino acid sequence: CASSLPVGELFF.

V usage is TRBV2 and J usage is TRBJ2-1; 7 nucleotides match TRBD2. Germline V gene lookup returns CDR1 SNHLY and CDR2 FYNNEI. V shed 6 bases and J 8 bases; nucleotides not matched to a gene: 16. CDR3 length: 16 amino acids. The CDR3 spells CASRDEASGSWDEQFF. The CDR3, as DNA: TGTGCCAGCAGAGACGAAGCTAGCGGCTCTTGGGATGAGCAGTTCTTC.

J is TRBJ2-3 and V is TRBV6-1, with 12 positions matching TRBD1. Trimming cost V 2 bases and J 4 bases; bases outside gene matches: 4. This CDR3 spans 16 amino acids. The germline gives CDR1 MNHNS, CDR2 SASEGT. The CDR3 protein is CASSEMGQGASDTQYF. The DNA for the CDR3 is TGTGCCAGCAGTGAAATGGGACAGGGGGCATCAGATACGCAGTATTTT.

This clone was recorded once. The chain recombines TRBV7-9 with TRBJ2-5; D perhaps matches TRBD1 (6 bases). The V gene lost 7 bases and the J gene lost 2 bases, with 14 bases spanning the gap. The CDR3 is 14 residues long. The germline gives CDR1 SEHNR, CDR2 FQNEAQ (reference sequence). CDR3 in amino acids: CASTRDTWQETQYF. The CDR3 DNA follows: TGTGCCAGCACCAGGGACACCTGGCAAGAGACCCAGTACTTC.

The V gene is TRBV27, the J gene TRBJ2-2, with D uncertain. Trimming removed 2 bases at V and 0 bases at J, with 13 bases between. The CDR3 totals 17 residues. Germline values: CDR1 MNHEY, CDR2 SMNVEV (reference sequence). The CDR3 sequence: CASSLGESRPNTGELFF. The CDR3 DNA is TGTGCCAGCAGTTTAGGGGAATCCAGACCGAACACCGGGGAGCTGTTTTTT.

The chain couples TRBV28 to TRBJ2-5; no clear D gene. Looked up from germline, CDR1 is MDHEN and CDR2 is SYDVKM. The CDR3 is made up of 14 amino acids. V was trimmed by 3 bases and J by 5 bases, leaving 13 bases between them. CDR3 protein: CASSFSALAETQYF. The DNA of the CDR3 is TGTGCCAGCAGTTTTTCAGCGCTTGCGGAGACCCAGTACTTC.

This clone has only one observation. V usage is TRBV5-6 and J usage is TRBJ2-7; maybe TRBD2 (6 bases). The CDR3 runs to 14 residues. Trimming removed 6 bases from V and 1 base from J, with 14 bases in between. Germline-derived CDR1 and CDR2 are SGHDT and YYEEEE. The CDR3 DNA follows: TGTGCCAGCACCCTGGGGGGATTATCCTACGAGCAGTACTTC. This translates into CASTLGGLSYEQYF.

The chain links TRBV5-6 to TRBJ1-1; D is perhaps TRBD1 (5 bases). The germline V and J ends were trimmed by 3 bases and 1 base, with 10 bases remaining between them. The germline gives CDR1 SGHDT, CDR2 YYEEEE. The CDR3 consists of 14 residues. The CDR3 region has the DNA TGTGCCAGCAGCTACCTCGACAGGAACACTGAAGCTTTCTTT. Amino acid sequence: CASSYLDRNTEAFF. Full variable domain (outside the CDR3, taken from reference TRBV5-6 and TRBJ1-1): DAGVTQSPTHLIKTRGQQVTLRCSPKSGHDTVSWYQQALGQGPQFIFQYYEEEERQRGNFPDRFSGHQFPNYSSELNVNALLLGDSALYLCASSYLDRNTEAFFGQGTRLTVV.